This T cell receptor beta chain was observed in a study of CD8+CD57+ T cells in acquired aplastic anemia (dated by TCRdb to the late 2010s). For context, the study as a whole: A mean of about 3.2 ug of DNA, ranging from about 0.2 to 27.4 ug, was extracted from sorted CD4+ and CD8+ cells. CD8+CD57+ expansion was defined as a frequency above the mean frequency observed in healthy subjects. Study-wide conclusions, independent of this receptor: Roughly 30 CD8+ CDR3 sequences were found to be shared between patients and controls, but these sequences appeared to be highly expressed in patients and within the immunodominant clones of the patients. CD8+ Simpson's diversity did not differ significantly between patients and healthy controls (P=0.060).

In the germline V gene, CDR1 corresponds to ENHRY and CDR2 to SYGVKD. Trimming removed 6 bases from V and 6 bases from J; the gene matches leave 5 bases unexplained. From its cysteine to its phenylalanine, the CDR3 spans 15 amino acids. The entry retains the CDR3 DNA only, 45 bases that are in frame from base 1. TCR beta VDJ combination and CDR3 sequence profiling used genomic DNA as the template. An Illumina HiSeq 2000 was used for TCR repertoire sequencing. On the authors' methods: TRBV/TRBJ rearrangement plots, CDR3 size and DJ length profiles, and Simpson's diversity index were used to evaluate the repertoires. The immunodominant clone was defined as the most abundant DNA sequence in deep sequencing data. CDR3 amino acid sequences were screened for sharing across subjects and were compared with published repertoires and the VDJdb database. The public reads were run again by TCRdb, first through fastp at Q25 and then through MiXCR, and only productive beta chains were kept. Each entry merges the rows of one CDR3 protein and shows their most common DNA and genes. In this record, the V and J calls reflect TCRdb's handling and not the investigators' own analysis. In this sample the table shows 150,000 or so distinct CDR3 sequences, roughly 48% of which occur a single time. Jointly, the top ten make up approximately 3% of the sample.

Patients chosen for sequencing had shown expansion of CD8+CD57+ cells by flow cytometry. All patients had severe acquired aplastic anemia diagnosed by International Study of Aplastic Anemia and Agranulocytosis and Camitta criteria. No patient had received any therapy when blood was sampled. In this study, sorted CD4+ and CD8+ T cells from the blood of healthy subjects and of severe aplastic anemia patients had their TCR repertoires deep-sequenced. Patients were enrolled under clinicaltrials.gov protocols 00001620, 01623167, 00001397, 00071045, 00081523 and 00961064 in the USA. Ficoll-Paque density gradient centrifugation was used to isolate peripheral blood mononuclear cells. CD4+ and CD8+ T cells were sorted by FACS or magnetic beads before DNA extraction. As for this clonotype: Its antigen is unknown. No clone much larger than this one lies a single base away; base qualities are absent.

Sequenced sample: sorted CD4+, CD8+, or CD8+CD57+ T cells (not recorded which) from PBMCs. The clonotype comes from a human donor with aplastic anemia. The chain is made from TRBV10-3 and TRBJ2-3; 14 middle bases align to TRBD2. The CDR3 sequence is CAISRTSGGLDTQYF. The nucleotide sequence is TGTGCCATCAGCCGGACTAGCGGGGGGTTGGATACGCAGTATTTT.